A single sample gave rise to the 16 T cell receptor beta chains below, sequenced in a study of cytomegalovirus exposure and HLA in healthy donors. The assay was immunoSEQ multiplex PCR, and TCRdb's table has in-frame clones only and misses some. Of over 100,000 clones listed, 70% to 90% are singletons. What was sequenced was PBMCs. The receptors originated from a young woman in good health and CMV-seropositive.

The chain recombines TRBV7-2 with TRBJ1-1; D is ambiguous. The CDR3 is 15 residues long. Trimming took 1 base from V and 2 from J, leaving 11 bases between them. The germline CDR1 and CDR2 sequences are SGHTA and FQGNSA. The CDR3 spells CASSLDRPGNTEAFF. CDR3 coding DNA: TGTGCCAGCAGCTTAGATAGGCCGGGTAACACTGAAGCTTTCTTT.

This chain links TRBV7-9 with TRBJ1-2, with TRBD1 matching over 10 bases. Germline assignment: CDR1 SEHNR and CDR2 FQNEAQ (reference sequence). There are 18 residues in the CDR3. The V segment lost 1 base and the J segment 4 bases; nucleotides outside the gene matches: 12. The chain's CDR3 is CASSLGPIGTGEIYGYTF. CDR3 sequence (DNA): TGTGCCAGCAGCTTAGGCCCCATCGGGACAGGGGAAATCTATGGCTACACCTTC.

CDR3 amino acids: CSVVGRGNTEAFF. CDR3 nucleotides: TGCAGCGTGGTTGGGAGGGGGAACACTGAAGCTTTCTTT. The chain combines TRBV29-1 with TRBJ1-1; possibly TRBD1 for D (5 bases). Germline-derived CDR1 and CDR2 are SQVTM and ANQGSEA. The CDR3 length is 13 residues. The V gene lost 6 bases and the J gene lost 1 base, with 12 bases spanning the gap.

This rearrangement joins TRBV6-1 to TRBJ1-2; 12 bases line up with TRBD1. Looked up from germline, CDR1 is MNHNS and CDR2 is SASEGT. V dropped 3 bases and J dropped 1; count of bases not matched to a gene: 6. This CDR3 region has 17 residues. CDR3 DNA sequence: TGTGCCAGCAGTGACTGGGACAGGGGGCTGTATAACTATGGCTACACCTTC. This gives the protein CASSDWDRGLYNYGYTF.

The CDR3 DNA reads as TGTGCCAGCAGCTCCCCAGGGGTAGATACGCAGTATTTT. This codes for CASSSPGVDTQYF. J is TRBJ2-3 and V is TRBV5-4, with D possibly TRBD1 on 6 matching bases. The CDR3 length is 13 residues. Germline CDR1 reads SGHNT; CDR2 reads YYREEE (reference sequence). The germline V and J ends were trimmed by 3 bases and 5 bases, with 10 bases remaining between them.

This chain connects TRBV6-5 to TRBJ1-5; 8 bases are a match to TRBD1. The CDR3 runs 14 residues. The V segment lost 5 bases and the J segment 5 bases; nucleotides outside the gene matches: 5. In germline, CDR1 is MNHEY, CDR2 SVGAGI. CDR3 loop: CASSLNRGDQPQHF. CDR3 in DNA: TGTGCCAGCAGTCTGAACAGGGGGGATCAGCCCCAGCATTTT.

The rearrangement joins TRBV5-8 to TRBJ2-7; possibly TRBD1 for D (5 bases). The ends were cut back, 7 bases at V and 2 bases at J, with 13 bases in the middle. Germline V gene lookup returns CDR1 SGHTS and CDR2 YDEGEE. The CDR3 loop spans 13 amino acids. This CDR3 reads CASVAGPPYEQYF. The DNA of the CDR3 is TGTGCCAGCGTTGCAGGGCCACCCTACGAGCAGTACTTC.

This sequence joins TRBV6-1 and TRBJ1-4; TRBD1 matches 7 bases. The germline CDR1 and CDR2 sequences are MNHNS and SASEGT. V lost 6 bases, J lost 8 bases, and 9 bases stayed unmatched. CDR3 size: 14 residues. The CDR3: CASSLTGSGEKLFF. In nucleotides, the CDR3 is TGTGCCAGCAGCTTGACAGGGTCAGGGGAAAAACTGTTTTTT.

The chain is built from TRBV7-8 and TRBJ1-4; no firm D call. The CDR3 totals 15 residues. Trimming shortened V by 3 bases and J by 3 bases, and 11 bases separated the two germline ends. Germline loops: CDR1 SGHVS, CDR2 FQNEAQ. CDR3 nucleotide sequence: TGTGCCAGCAGCTTCCAAGGGAGCTCTAATGAAAAACTGTTTTTT. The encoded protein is CASSFQGSSNEKLFF.

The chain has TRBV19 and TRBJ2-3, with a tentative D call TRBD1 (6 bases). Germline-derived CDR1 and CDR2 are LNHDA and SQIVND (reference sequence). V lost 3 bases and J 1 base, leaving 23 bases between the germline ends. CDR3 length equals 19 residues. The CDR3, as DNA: TGTGCCAGTAGTATGGATAGAACAGGGCGAGGATCGGGCACAGATACGCAGTATTTT. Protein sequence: CASSMDRTGRGSGTDTQYF.

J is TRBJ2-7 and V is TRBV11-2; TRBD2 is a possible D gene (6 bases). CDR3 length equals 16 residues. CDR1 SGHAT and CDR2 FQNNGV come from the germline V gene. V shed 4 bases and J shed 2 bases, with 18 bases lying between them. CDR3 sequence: CASSSRGTLSTYEQYF. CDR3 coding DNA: TGTGCCAGCAGCTCACGCGGGACTCTATCCACCTACGAGCAGTACTTC.

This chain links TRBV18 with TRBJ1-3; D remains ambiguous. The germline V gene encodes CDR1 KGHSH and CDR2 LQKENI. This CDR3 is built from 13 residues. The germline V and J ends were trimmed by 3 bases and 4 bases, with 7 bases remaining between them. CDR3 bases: TGTGCCAGCTCACCCGGAGAGGGAAACACCATATATTTT. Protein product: CASSPGEGNTIYF. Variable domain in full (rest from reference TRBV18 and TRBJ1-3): NAGVMQNPRHLVRRRGQEARLRCSPMKGHSHVYWYRQLPEEGLKFMVYLQKENIIDESGMPKERFSAEFPKEGPSILRIQQVVRGDSAAYFCASSPGEGNTIYFGEGSWLTVV.

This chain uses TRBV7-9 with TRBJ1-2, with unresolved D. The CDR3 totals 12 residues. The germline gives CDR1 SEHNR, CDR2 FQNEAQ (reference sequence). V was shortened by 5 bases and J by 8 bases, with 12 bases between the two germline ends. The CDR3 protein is CASSARGGGYTF. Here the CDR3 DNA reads TGTGCCAGCAGCGCTCGGGGAGGCGGCTACACCTTC.

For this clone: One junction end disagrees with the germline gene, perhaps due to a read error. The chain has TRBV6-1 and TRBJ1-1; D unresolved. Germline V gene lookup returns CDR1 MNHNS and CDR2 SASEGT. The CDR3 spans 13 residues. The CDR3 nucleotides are TGTGCCAGCATTGAAGTCATGAACACTGAAGCTTTCTTT. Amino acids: CASIEVMNTEAFF.

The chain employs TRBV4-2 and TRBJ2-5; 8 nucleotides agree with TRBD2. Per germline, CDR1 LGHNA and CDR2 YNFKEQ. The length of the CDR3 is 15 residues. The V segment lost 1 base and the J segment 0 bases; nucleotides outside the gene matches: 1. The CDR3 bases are TGTGCCAGCAGCCAAGTAGCGGGGAACCAAGAGACCCAGTACTTC. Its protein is CASSQVAGNQETQYF.

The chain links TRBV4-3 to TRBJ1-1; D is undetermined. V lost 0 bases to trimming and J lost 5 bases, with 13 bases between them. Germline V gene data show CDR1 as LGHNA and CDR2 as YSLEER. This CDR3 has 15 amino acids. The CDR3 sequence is CASSQDLVRWTEAFF. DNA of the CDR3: TGCGCCAGCAGCCAAGATCTGGTGAGGTGGACTGAAGCTTTCTTT.